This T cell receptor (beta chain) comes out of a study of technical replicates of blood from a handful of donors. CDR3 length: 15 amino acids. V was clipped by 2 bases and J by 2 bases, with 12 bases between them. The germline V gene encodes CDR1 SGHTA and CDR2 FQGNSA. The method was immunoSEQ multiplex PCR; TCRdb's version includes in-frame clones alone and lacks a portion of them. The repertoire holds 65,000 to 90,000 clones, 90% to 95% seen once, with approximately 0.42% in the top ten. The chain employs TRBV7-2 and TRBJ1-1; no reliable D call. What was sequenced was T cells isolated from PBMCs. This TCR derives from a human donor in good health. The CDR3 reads CASSLPGIRNTEAFF. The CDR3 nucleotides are TGTGCCAGCAGCTTACCCGGGATCCGAAACACTGAAGCTTTCTTT.